Ten or more counts support the clone carrying this T cell receptor (beta chain). Its antigen remains unknown. TCRbeta library preparation incorporated unique molecular identifiers. A single record per CDR3 protein comes from TCRdb applying MiXCR to the PCR reads. The sample yields 200,000 or so distinct CDR3 sequences, roughly 6.5% seen once. This sample was included in a study of T-cell reconstitution after alpha-beta-depleted transplantation in children. Study-wide results and limits: The main origin of T-cell counts and diversity one year after transplant was newly produced T cells. Where alpha-beta T cells came from about two months after transplant was reportedly several hundred expanded graft clones.

The junction had 2 bases not matched to a gene; V was cut back by 1 base and J by 2 bases. The germline V gene has CDR1 LGHNA and CDR2 YSLEER. The CDR3 totals 15 residues. The chain employs TRBV4-3 and TRBJ2-7; TRBD2 aligns across 10 bases. This clonotype originated in a girl under two years old with combined immunodeficiency, due to receive a stem cell transplant. Sequenced material: PBMCs, taken before TCRalphabeta/CD19-depleted stem cell transplant. The CDR3 DNA reads as TGCGCCAGCAGCCAAGGGACTAGCGGAACCTACGAGCAGTACTTC. It specifies CASSQGTSGTYEQYF.